This is a list of T cell receptor beta chains from one sample in a study of PD-1 blockade in classical Hodgkin lymphoma. TCRdb keeps only in-frame clones here, not all; method: immunoSEQ multiplex PCR. In the table there are about 46,000 clones, around 81% of which are singletons. Sample: peripheral blood mononuclear cells (PBMCs), taken before the second cycle of nivolumab. These receptors all stem from a human donor with classical Hodgkin lymphoma. Each CDR3 is given with its conserved first and last residue. Fields, in order: clone size, D gene, J gene, V gene, CDR3 DNA, CDR3 protein. D genes are given only for firm matches. Rows may omit the clone size; those that give it use once, few, many or a size class.

once,-,TRBJ2-6,TRBV7-3,TGTGCCAGCAGCGTTACGGGACGACTCTCTGGGGCCAACGTCCTGACTTTC,CASSVTGRLSGANVLTF
-,-,TRBJ1-4,TRBV5-6,TGTGCCAGCAGACGGGGCCGAAATGAAAAACTGTTTTTT,CASRRGRNEKLFF
-,TRBD1,TRBJ1-2,TRBV7-9,TGTGCCAGCAGCCCAGCCGCTACTGACAGGGTGGGCGGCTACACCTTC,CASSPAATDRVGGYTF
-,TRBD2,TRBJ2-5,TRBV5-4,TGTGCCAGCAGCTTGGTCGGGCGGGAGGAAGAGACCCAGTACTTC,CASSLVGREEETQYF
once,-,TRBJ2-3,TRBV30,TGTGCCTGGAGTAGCGGGACAAGCAGCACAGATACGCAGTATTTT,CAWSSGTSSTDTQYF
once,TRBD2,TRBJ2-1,TRBV7-3,TGTGCCAGCAGCTCCGGGACTAGCGGGGCCCCTTCCTACAATGAGCAGTTCTTC,CASSSGTSGAPSYNEQFF
-,TRBD1,TRBJ2-7,TRBV5-4,TGTGCCAGCAGCCTCGGGACAGCCCCCTACGAGCAGTACTTC,CASSLGTAPYEQYF
-,-,TRBJ1-5,TRBV9,TGTGCCAGCAGCTCCGGGGCAGCCAGTCAGCCCCAGCATTTT,CASSSGAASQPQHF
-,TRBD1,TRBJ2-1,TRBV27,TGTGCCACCTGGGGACAGGGGACCTACAATGAGCAGTTCTTC,CATWGQGTYNEQFF
-,-,TRBJ1-2,TRBV5-8,TGTGCCAGCAGCTTTGCGACGGACTATGGCTACACCTTC,CASSFATDYGYTF
-,-,TRBJ1-4,TRBV7-6,TGTGCCAGCAGCACCGAGACAGGAACGACTAATGAAAAACTGTTTTTT,CASSTETGTTNEKLFF
-,-,TRBJ2-4,TRBV5-4,TGTGCCAGCAGCCCTCCTGGAGAAAACATTCAGTACTTC,CASSPPGENIQYF
-,TRBD2,TRBJ2-5,TRBV25-1,TGTGCCAGCAGTGAGGGGACTAGCGCTTTCAAAGAGACCCAGTACTTC,CASSEGTSAFKETQYF
-,-,TRBJ2-2,TRBV2,TGTGCCAGCATCCCCCTTCGGGGGCCTACTCCGAACACCGGGGAGCTGTTTTTT,CASIPLRGPTPNTGELFF
-,TRBD2,TRBJ2-5,TRBV7-6,TGTGCCAGCAGCGGGGGACTAGCGGGGGGCGAGACCCAGTACTTC,CASSGGLAGGETQYF
-,-,TRBJ1-4,TRBV27,TGTGCCAGCAGCATTCAGGGACCGCGGGGAAAACTGTTTTTT,CASSIQGPRGKLFF
-,-,TRBJ2-7,TRBV27,TGTGCCAGCAGCACCTCTGTGGCCGTTACCTACGAGCAGTACTTC,CASSTSVAVTYEQYF
-,TRBD2,TRBJ2-3,TRBV4-1,TGCGCCAGCAGCCATGGCGCCGGACTAGCGTTCACAGATACGCAGTATTTT,CASSHGAGLAFTDTQYF
-,-,TRBJ1-5,TRBV4-2,TGTGCCAGCAGCCAAGAAGGGACCTTAGGCAATCAGCCCCAGCATTTT,CASSQEGTLGNQPQHF
-,-,TRBJ1-5,TRBV2,TGTGCCAGCAGTGAAATAACCGGGACTTTTCGTTCCCAGCATTTT,CASSEITGTFRSQHF
-,-,TRBJ2-2,TRBV28,TGTGCCAGCAGGCCGACCGCCGGAAACACCGGGGAGCTGTTTTTT,CASRPTAGNTGELFF
-,-,TRBJ2-7,TRBV5-5,TGTGCCAGCAGCGTTCGGGACGTCACTAATGAGCAGTACTTC,CASSVRDVTNEQYF
-,TRBD2,TRBJ2-5,TRBV7-7,TGTGCTAGCAGCTTACTCGTAGCGGGAGAGACCCAGTACTTC,CASSLLVAGETQYF
-,-,TRBJ1-1,TRBV14,TGTGCCAGCAGTCCATCCACGAACACTGAAGCTTTCTTT,CASSPSTNTEAFF
-,-,TRBJ2-2,TRBV27,TGTGCCAGCACCTCTTTAGGGGTGAACACCGGGGAGCTGTTTTTT,CASTSLGVNTGELFF
-,-,TRBJ2-1,TRBV29-1,TGCAGCGTTACAGACCCCTTCGCCAATGAGCAGTTCTTC,CSVTDPFANEQFF
-,TRBD1,TRBJ2-7,TRBV7-9,TGTGCCAGCAGCACCCTAGACAGGGGTATCCACGAGCAGTACTTC,CASSTLDRGIHEQYF
few,TRBD1,TRBJ1-2,TRBV30,TGTGCCTGGAGTGGCGGACAGGACTATGGCTACACCTTC,CAWSGGQDYGYTF
-,-,TRBJ2-7,TRBV10-3,TGTGCCATCAGTGCATTAGGGGGCGAGCAGTACTTC,CAISALGGEQYF
-,-,TRBJ1-4,TRBV19,TGTGCCAGTAGTATAGTCGTCAGAGTCGGTGAAAAACTGTTTTTT,CASSIVVRVGEKLFF
-,-,TRBJ1-1,TRBV30,TGTGCCTGGAGTGTATTTGTGAACACTGAAGCTTTCTTT,CAWSVFVNTEAFF
-,-,TRBJ2-5,TRBV11-1,TGTGCCAGCAGCCGGGCGGAGACCCAGTACTTC,CASSRAETQYF
-,-,TRBJ1-1,TRBV4-3,TGCGCCAGCAGCCAAGATGTGGCACTTGAAGCTTTCTTT,CASSQDVALEAFF
-,TRBD1,TRBJ2-5,TRBV27,TGTGCCAGCAGTGGGGACAGGGGGCTGAGGGAGCAGTACTTC,CASSGDRGLREQYF
-,-,TRBJ1-4,TRBV10-2,TGCGCCAGCAGAGGGGGTGAAAAACTGTTTTTT,CASRGGEKLFF
-,-,TRBJ1-2,TRBV6-6,TGTGCCAGCAGTTACTCGAACGTATATGGCTACACCTTC,CASSYSNVYGYTF
-,-,TRBJ1-2,TRBV27,TGTGCCAGCAGTTTGTCTTTTGGACCGCTCTATGGCTACACCTTC,CASSLSFGPLYGYTF
-,-,TRBJ2-1,TRBV5-8,TGTGCCAGCAGCGTGGGTCGGAGGGGGGATGAGCAGTTCTTC,CASSVGRRGDEQFF
-,-,TRBJ1-4,TRBV19,TGTGCCAGTACCATTCGTGTTGGCCTCGGACTGTTTTTT,CASTIRVGLGLFF
-,-,TRBJ1-2,TRBV27,TGTGCCAGCAGTGGTCAGGGAAAGGGCTATGGCTACACCTTC,CASSGQGKGYGYTF
-,-,TRBJ2-2,TRBV4-2,TGTGCCAGCAGCCCAGAGGTAGCCAGGGAGACCGGGGAGCTGTTTTTT,CASSPEVARETGELFF
-,TRBD1,TRBJ2-1,TRBV5-4,TGTGCCAGCCCAGGGGGTTCCTCCTACAATGAGCAGTTCTTC,CASPGGSSYNEQFF
-,-,TRBJ2-1,TRBV30,TGTGCCTGGAGGGGGTACAATGAGCAGTTCTTC,CAWRGYNEQFF
-,-,TRBJ1-1,TRBV5-1,TGCGCCAGCAGCAACGGGGGTACGAACACTGAAGCTTTCTTT,CASSNGGTNTEAFF
-,-,TRBJ2-7,TRBV5-4,TGTGCCAGCAGCAGCTCCTACGAGCAGTACTTC,CASSSSYEQYF
-,TRBD1,TRBJ2-1,TRBV6-1,TGTGCCAGCAGTGAAACGGACAGGGCGGTCGACAATGAGCAGTTCTTC,CASSETDRAVDNEQFF
-,TRBD2,TRBJ2-1,TRBV5-4,TGTGCCAGCAGCTTGGGACCTAGCGGGAGCCCAGGAGGTGAGCAGTTCTTC,CASSLGPSGSPGGEQFF
-,-,TRBJ1-2,TRBV6-1,TGTGCCAGCAGTAACAGGGCGTCTAACTATGGCTACACCTTC,CASSNRASNYGYTF
once,-,TRBJ2-5,TRBV20-1,TGCAGTGCTAGACTCTCGGGAGCCCAGTACTTC,CSARLSGAQYF
-,TRBD2,TRBJ2-3,TRBV27,TGTGCCAGCAGTTTAAACGGCGGGAGCCTCACAGATACGCAGTATTTT,CASSLNGGSLTDTQYF
-,-,TRBJ1-2,TRBV9,TGTGCCAGTTCGACCAGTTCGAGCGGCTACACCTTC,CASSTSSSGYTF
-,TRBD1,TRBJ1-2,TRBV30,TGTGCCTGGACCCTAGGGGGCAGCTCGACGGGCTACACCTTC,CAWTLGGSSTGYTF
-,-,TRBJ2-7,TRBV11-2,TGTGCCAGCAGCGAAGGGAGTTCCTACGAGCAGTACTTC,CASSEGSSYEQYF
-,TRBD1,TRBJ2-3,TRBV19,TGTGCCAGTAGGGAGACAGGGAGAGCAGATACGCAGTATTTT,CASRETGRADTQYF